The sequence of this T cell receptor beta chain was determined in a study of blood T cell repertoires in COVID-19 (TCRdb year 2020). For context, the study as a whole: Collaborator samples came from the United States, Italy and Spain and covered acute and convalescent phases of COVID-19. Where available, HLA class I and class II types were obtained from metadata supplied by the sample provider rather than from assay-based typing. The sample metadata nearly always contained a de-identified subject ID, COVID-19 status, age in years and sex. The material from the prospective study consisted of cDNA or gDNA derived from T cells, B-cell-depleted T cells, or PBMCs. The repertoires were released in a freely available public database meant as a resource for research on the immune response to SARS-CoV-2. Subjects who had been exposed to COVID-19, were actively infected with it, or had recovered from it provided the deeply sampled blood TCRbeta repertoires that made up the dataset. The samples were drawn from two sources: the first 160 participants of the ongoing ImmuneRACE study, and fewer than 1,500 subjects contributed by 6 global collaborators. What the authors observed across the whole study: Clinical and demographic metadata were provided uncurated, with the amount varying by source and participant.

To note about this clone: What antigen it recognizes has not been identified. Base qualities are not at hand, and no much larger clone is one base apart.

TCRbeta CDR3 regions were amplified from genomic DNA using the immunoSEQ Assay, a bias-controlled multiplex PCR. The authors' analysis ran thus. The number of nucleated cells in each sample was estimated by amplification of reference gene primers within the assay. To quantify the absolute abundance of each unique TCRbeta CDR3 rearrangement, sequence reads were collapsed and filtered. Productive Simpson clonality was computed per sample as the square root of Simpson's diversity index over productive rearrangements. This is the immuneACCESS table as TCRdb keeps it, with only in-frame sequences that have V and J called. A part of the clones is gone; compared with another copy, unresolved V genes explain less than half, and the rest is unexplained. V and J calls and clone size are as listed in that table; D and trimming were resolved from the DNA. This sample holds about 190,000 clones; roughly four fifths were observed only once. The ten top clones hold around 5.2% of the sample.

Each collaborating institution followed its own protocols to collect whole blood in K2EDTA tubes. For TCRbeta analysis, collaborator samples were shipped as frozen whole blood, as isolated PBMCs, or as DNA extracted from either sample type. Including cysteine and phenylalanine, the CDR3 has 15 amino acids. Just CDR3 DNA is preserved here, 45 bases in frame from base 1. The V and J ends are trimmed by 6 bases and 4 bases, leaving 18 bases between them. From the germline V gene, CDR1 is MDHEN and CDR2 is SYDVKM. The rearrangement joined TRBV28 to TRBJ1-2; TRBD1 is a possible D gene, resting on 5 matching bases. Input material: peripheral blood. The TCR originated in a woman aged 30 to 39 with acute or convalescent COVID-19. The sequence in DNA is TGTGCCAGCAGCCCTTCGGGACTCAAAATCTATGGCTACACCTTC. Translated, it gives CASSPSGLKIYGYTF.